These T cell receptor beta chains were read from a single sample in a study of shared clonotypes between healthy human individuals. Assay used: immunoSEQ multiplex PCR; TCRdb lists only in-frame clones, some missing. The sample lists roughly 1.5 million clones, nearly 99% occurring once. Sequences were obtained from naive CD4+ T cells sorted from blood. Source of these receptors: a young man in good health. Both conserved end residues are part of each CDR3. The D gene is left open where the match is weak. Not every row has a clone size; where given, it reads once, few, many or a size class.

>TRBD1|TRBJ2-3|.|TRBV25-1
TGTGCCAGCACCCAGGGGGGCACAGATACGCAGTATTTT
CASTQGGTDTQYF
>.|TRBJ2-3|.|TRBV7-2
TGTGCCAGCAGCTCCGAAAGGGTAGATACGCAGTATTTT
CASSSERVDTQYF
>.|TRBJ1-5|once|TRBV28
TGTGCCAGCAGTTTAGGCAGGTACGGCAATCAGCCCCAGCATTTT
CASSLGRYGNQPQHF
>TRBD2|TRBJ2-1|.|TRBV6-4
TGTGCCAGCAGTGACTCCCCAAGCGGGGTTTACAATGAGCAGTTCTTC
CASSDSPSGVYNEQFF
>TRBD2|TRBJ2-2|.|TRBV19
TGTGCCAGTAGTATCAGTAGACTAGCGGGAGGGCCAACCGGGGAGCTGTTTTTT
CASSISRLAGGPTGELFF
>TRBD2|TRBJ2-1|.|TRBV7-8
TGTGCCAGCAGCTGGAACCCTAGCGGGAGAATGGATGAGCAGTTCTTC
CASSWNPSGRMDEQFF
>TRBD2|TRBJ2-1|.|TRBV28
TGTGCCAGCAATTTAGCGGGTCTCTACCGGGACAATGAGCAGTTCTTC
CASNLAGLYRDNEQFF
>.|TRBJ2-1|.|TRBV7-9
TGTGCCAGCAGCCCGGGACCACCGAGGCAGTTCTTC
CASSPGPPRQFF
>TRBD1|TRBJ2-7|.|TRBV30
TGTGCCTGGAGTCCTACGGACAGGGGCGAGCAGTACTTC
CAWSPTDRGEQYF
>.|TRBJ2-2|.|TRBV20-1
TGCACTTTTACCGGGGAGCTGTTTTTT
CTFTGELFF
>TRBD1|TRBJ1-4|.|TRBV5-4
TGTGCCAGCAGCTACGGACAGGGTGATGAAAAACTGTTTTTT
CASSYGQGDEKLFF
>.|TRBJ1-1|once|TRBV28
TGTGCCAGCAGTTTAGGTCTGAACACTGAAGCTTTCTTT
CASSLGLNTEAFF
>.|TRBJ1-1|.|TRBV7-9
TGTGCCAGCAGTCGGTTGGGCACTGAAGCTTTCTTT
CASSRLGTEAFF
>.|TRBJ2-3|.|TRBV20-1
TGCAGTGCTATCAGCACAGATACGCAGTATTTT
CSAISTDTQYF
>TRBD1|TRBJ2-7|.|TRBV9
TGTGCCAGCAGCGCCGGGACAGGGTTCTACGAGCAGTACTTC
CASSAGTGFYEQYF
>.|TRBJ2-7|.|TRBV6-1
TGTGCCAGCAGTGAAACCCGACTACTCGAGCAGTACTTC
CASSETRLLEQYF
>.|TRBJ2-3|.|TRBV6-5
TGTGCCAGCAGTTACTCCGGGCAGATCACAGATACGCAGTATTTT
CASSYSGQITDTQYF
>.|TRBJ2-6|.|TRBV27
TGTGCCAGCAGTCCCCAGGGTACCGGGGCCAACGTCCTGACTTTC
CASSPQGTGANVLTF
>.|TRBJ2-3|.|TRBV7-2
TGTGCCAGCAGGTTCGACAGCACAGATACGCAGTATTTT
CASRFDSTDTQYF
>.|TRBJ1-1|.|TRBV18
TGTGCCAGCTCACCACCGGACGGAAGGAACACTGAAGCTTTCTTT
CASSPPDGRNTEAFF
>.|TRBJ1-2|.|TRBV4-2
TGTGCCAGCAGCCAAGCCTCCACCGGCTATGGCTACACCTTC
CASSQASTGYGYTF
>.|TRBJ2-3|.|TRBV5-4
TGTGCCAGCAGCTTGTCCCGGAACACAGATACGCAGTATTTT
CASSLSRNTDTQYF
>TRBD1|TRBJ2-7|.|TRBV5-1
TGCGCCAGCAGCTTGCCCTCCGGGACAGGGACGGACGAGCAGTACTTC
CASSLPSGTGTDEQYF
>.|TRBJ2-2|.|TRBV9
TGTGCCAGCAGCGTAGCCCAGGGAGCTATTACCGGGGAGCTGTTTTTT
CASSVAQGAITGELFF
>.|TRBJ1-1|.|TRBV2
TGTGCCAGCAGGGGGCCTTCCCATGAAGCTTTCTTT
CASRGPSHEAFF
>TRBD2|TRBJ2-2|.|TRBV6-1
TGTGCCAGCAGTGCCGGGACTAGCGGAAACACCGGGGAGCTGTTTTTT
CASSAGTSGNTGELFF
>.|TRBJ1-5|.|TRBV30
TGTGCCTGGAGCGAATTCCCCAATCAGCCCCAGCATTTT
CAWSEFPNQPQHF
>.|TRBJ2-2|.|TRBV5-1
TGCGCCAGCAGCTTAAGACCGGCGCCCGTATCGAACACCGGGGAGCTGTTTTTT
CASSLRPAPVSNTGELFF
>.|TRBJ1-3|.|TRBV7-2
TGTGCCAGCAGCCGCAAGCCGGGAGCCTCTGGAAACACCATATATTTT
CASSRKPGASGNTIYF
>.|TRBJ1-1|.|TRBV29-1
TGCAGCGTGGGACTACAGGGAGTATGGGGCACTGAAGCTTTCTTT
CSVGLQGVWGTEAFF
>TRBD1|TRBJ2-7|.|TRBV6-5
TGTGCCAGCAGCAAGGGACAGGGGGTGACTCAGCAGTACTTC
CASSKGQGVTQQYF
>.|TRBJ1-5|.|TRBV19
TGTGCCAGTAGTATTCTCGGGAATGGCTTTAGCAATCAGCCCCAGCATTTT
CASSILGNGFSNQPQHF
>.|TRBJ2-7|.|TRBV6-5
TGTGCCAGCAGTTACTCGAGCGGAACCTACGAGCAGTACTTC
CASSYSSGTYEQYF
>.|TRBJ2-5|.|TRBV13
TGTGCCAGCAGCTTAGAGGGTCAGACCCAAGAGACCCAGTACTTC
CASSLEGQTQETQYF
>TRBD1|TRBJ2-1|.|TRBV11-2
TGTGCCAGCAGCGAGGGACAGGGGGTTGGCAATGAGCAGTTCTTC
CASSEGQGVGNEQFF
>TRBD2|TRBJ2-1|.|TRBV7-3
TGTGCCAGCAGCTCAACCGGGACTAGCAGCTACAATGAGCAGTTCTTC
CASSSTGTSSYNEQFF
>TRBD1|TRBJ1-1|.|TRBV2
TGTGCCAGCAGGATAGGGACAGATAGGAGCACTGAAGCTTTCTTT
CASRIGTDRSTEAFF
>.|TRBJ1-1|once|TRBV29-1
TGCAGCGTTGCCTATCGGTTACAGGGCACTGAAGCTTTCTTT
CSVAYRLQGTEAFF
>.|TRBJ2-1|.|TRBV13
TGTGCCAGCAGCCCGCTAGGAGTTCATGAGCAGTTCTTC
CASSPLGVHEQFF
>.|TRBJ1-3|.|TRBV29-1
TGCAGCGTAGCACCTACCTCTGGAAACACCATATATTTT
CSVAPTSGNTIYF
>.|TRBJ1-2|.|TRBV19
TGTGCCACTTCCCCACTCGACAGCTATGGCTACACCTTC
CATSPLDSYGYTF
>.|TRBJ2-3|.|TRBV29-1
TGCAGCGCCGGCCCCGCCCTGGGAGATACGCAGTATTTT
CSAGPALGDTQYF